These 17 T cell receptor beta chains share one sample of origin, sequenced in a study of blood T cell repertoires in COVID-19. TCRdb keeps only in-frame clones here, not all; method: immunoSEQ multiplex PCR. This repertoire shows 90,000 to 120,000 clones, around 92% found once; its top ten account for about 5.3%. The material sequenced was peripheral blood. All receptors come from a man aged 40-49 years with active or convalescent COVID-19.

This CDR3 reads CASSKGTGVMGTEAFF. CDR3 coding DNA: TGTGCCAGTAGTAAGGGGACAGGGGTAATGGGCACTGAAGCTTTCTTT. This rearrangement joins TRBV19 to TRBJ1-1; 10 nucleotides agree with TRBD1. V trimming: 4 bases; J trimming: 4 bases; junction bases outside the gene matches: 9. The CDR3 contains 16 residues. Germline V gives CDR1 LNHDA, CDR2 SQIVND (reference sequence).

This clone was detected a few times. The gene calls are TRBV6-1 and TRBJ2-1, with 9 bases matching TRBD1. The CDR3 runs to 14 residues. Germline lookup yields CDR1 MNHNS and CDR2 SASEGT. After removal of 1 base from V and 7 bases from J, the junction contained 2 bases not matched to a gene. CDR3 region: CASSEGDRANEQFF. In DNA form, the CDR3 reads TGTGCCAGCAGTGAAGGGGACAGGGCAAATGAGCAGTTCTTC.

CDR3: CASSSPASGRTDTQYF. The DNA for the CDR3 is TGTGCCAGCAGTTCCCCCGCTAGCGGGAGAACAGATACGCAGTATTTT. J is TRBJ2-3 and V is TRBV28; 10 positions agree with TRBD2. The germline V gene encodes CDR1 MDHEN and CDR2 SYDVKM. V shed 4 bases and J 3 bases; nucleotides not matched to a gene: 7. This CDR3 has 16 amino acids.

The CDR3 DNA is TGTGCCAGCAGCTTAGTTCAGGTCTACAATGAGCAGTTCTTC. This translates into CASSLVQVYNEQFF. The J gene is TRBJ2-1, the V gene TRBV7-9; D remains ambiguous. V lost 1 base and J 3 bases, leaving 7 bases between the germline ends. This CDR3 spans 14 amino acids. Germline CDR1 reads SEHNR; CDR2 reads FQNEAQ (reference sequence).

This chain uses TRBV7-2 with TRBJ1-3; no firm D call. Trimming removed 0 bases at V and 0 bases at J, with 9 bases between. There are 16 residues in the CDR3. CDR1 and CDR2 from the germline V gene are SGHTA and FQGNSA. This chain's CDR3 is CASSLALAYSGNTIYF. CDR3 in DNA: TGTGCCAGCAGCTTAGCTCTGGCATACTCTGGAAACACCATATATTTT.

The chain has TRBV1 and TRBJ2-3; the DNA was not compared with TRBD1, the D call given in the table. TRBV1 is listed as a pseudogene. The CDR3 totals 12 residues. CDR3 bases: TGCACCAGCACCTCGGACAGGGGGCTCGAGGGTTTT. It codes for CTSTSDRGLEGF.

The gene calls are TRBV29-1 and TRBJ1-2; weak D call: TRBD1 (5 bases). V was trimmed by 4 bases and J by 3 bases, leaving 9 bases between them. The CDR3 length is 12 residues. The germline V gene encodes CDR1 SQVTM and CDR2 ANQGSEA. For the CDR3, the DNA is TGCAGCGTTGGGACAAGCGACTATGGCTACACCTTC. Translated, it gives CSVGTSDYGYTF. The full variable domain, completed using reference TRBV29-1 and TRBJ1-2, is SAVISQKPSRDICQRGTSLTIQCQVDSQVTMMFWYRQQPGQSLTLIATANQGSEATYESGFVIDKFPISRPNLTFSTLTVSNMSPEDSSIYLCSVGTSDYGYTFGSGTRLTVV.

This rearrangement joins TRBV7-3 to TRBJ2-5, with TRBD1 matching 8 bases. Germline V gene lookup returns CDR1 SGHTA and CDR2 FQGTGA. This CDR3 region has 14 residues. Trimming at V came to 5 bases and at J to 5 bases, leaving 7 bases not matched to a gene. Written as DNA, the CDR3 is TGTGCCAGCAGCCCCGGACAGGGCCAGGAGACCCAGTACTTC. Translated: CASSPGQGQETQYF. The whole variable domain, remainder taken from reference TRBV7-3 and TRBJ2-5, is GAGVSQTPSNKVTEKGKYVELRCDPISGHTALYWYRQSLGQGPEFLIYFQGTGAADDSGLPNDRFFAVRPEGSVSTLKIQRTERGDSAVYLCASSPGQGQETQYFGPGTRLLVL.

The genes are TRBV5-8 and TRBJ1-1, with 8 bases that match TRBD1. CDR3 length: 15 residues. V shed 0 bases and J 4 bases; nucleotides not matched to a gene: 5. The germline V gene encodes CDR1 SGHTS and CDR2 YDEGEE. This CDR3 reads CASSLVRTGFTEAFF. CDR3 in DNA: TGTGCCAGCAGCTTGGTCCGGACAGGGTTCACTGAAGCTTTCTTT.

The chain has TRBV19 and TRBJ2-5, with a weak D call TRBD1 (5 bases). The V end lost 7 bases, the J end lost 1 base, and 10 bases lay between the germline ends. CDR1 and CDR2 from the germline V gene are LNHDA and SQIVND (reference sequence). CDR3 length: 13 residues. The CDR3 spells CASKTGGQETQYF. CDR3 nucleotides: TGTGCCAGTAAAACAGGCGGCCAAGAGACCCAGTACTTC.

The chain couples TRBV14 to TRBJ2-1, with 12 bases lining up with TRBD2. Germline-derived CDR1 and CDR2 are SGHDN and FVKESK. With 3 bases clipped from V and 12 bases from J, the junction kept 9 bases outside the gene matches. This CDR3 spans 15 amino acids. CDR3 in DNA: TGTGCCAGCAGCCAGAGACTAGCGGGAGTGGGATTGCAGTTCTTC. Its protein is CASSQRLAGVGLQFF.

The rearrangement links TRBV2 to TRBJ1-2, with 7 bases that match TRBD1. V shed 2 bases, J shed 8 bases, and the junction held 8 bases outside the gene matches. This CDR3 spans 14 amino acids. Germline CDR1 and CDR2: SNHLY and FYNNEI. The CDR3 reads CASSENQDRRGYTF. In nucleotides, the CDR3 is TGTGCCAGCAGTGAAAATCAGGACAGGAGGGGCTACACCTTC.

The rearrangement uses TRBV7-2 and TRBJ1-2; 7 bases map to TRBD1. Per the germline V gene, CDR1 is SGHTA and CDR2 is FQGNSA. The CDR3 extends over 14 amino acids. After removal of 3 bases from V and 4 bases from J, the junction contained 5 bases not matched to a gene. CDR3: CASSLGQSVYGYTF. CDR3 coding DNA: TGTGCCAGCAGCTTGGGACAGTCGGTCTATGGCTACACCTTC.

The chain recombines TRBV28 with TRBJ2-4, with 7 bases that match TRBD2. Trimming at V came to 3 bases and at J to 7 bases, leaving 6 bases not matched to a gene. The germline gives CDR1 MDHEN, CDR2 SYDVKM. The CDR3 sequence is 14 residues long. The CDR3 is CASSLGGSGNIQYF. DNA of the CDR3: TGTGCCAGCAGTTTGGGCGGGAGTGGTAACATTCAGTACTTC.

The chain is built from TRBV15 and TRBJ1-2; a possible D gene is TRBD1 (5 bases). The CDR3 is 16 residues long. From germline, CDR1 is LNHNV and CDR2 YYDKDF (reference sequence). V lost 0 bases to trimming and J lost 2 bases, with 13 bases between them. The CDR3 reads CATSREQDNLNYGYTF. The DNA of the CDR3 is TGTGCCACCAGCAGAGAACAGGACAACCTAAACTATGGCTACACCTTC.

J is TRBJ1-2 and V is TRBV6-5; no definite D call. This CDR3 is 13 amino acids long. Deletions cut 7 bases from V and 4 bases from J, with 13 bases between. From germline, CDR1 is MNHEY and CDR2 SVGAGI. The CDR3 DNA follows: TGTGCCAGCACCGGAGGGATACTCTATGGCTACACCTTC. Translating gives CASTGGILYGYTF.

This clone was seen a single time. The chain joins TRBV5-8 to TRBJ2-1; D is perhaps TRBD1 (8 bases). Germline CDR1 SGHTS, CDR2 YDEGEE. The CDR3 loop spans 13 amino acids. Trimming removed 4 bases at V and 7 bases at J, with 12 bases between. CDR3 sequence reads: CASSLQGGNEQFF. The CDR3 coding sequence is TGTGCCAGCAGCCTACAGGGGGGGAATGAGCAGTTCTTC.